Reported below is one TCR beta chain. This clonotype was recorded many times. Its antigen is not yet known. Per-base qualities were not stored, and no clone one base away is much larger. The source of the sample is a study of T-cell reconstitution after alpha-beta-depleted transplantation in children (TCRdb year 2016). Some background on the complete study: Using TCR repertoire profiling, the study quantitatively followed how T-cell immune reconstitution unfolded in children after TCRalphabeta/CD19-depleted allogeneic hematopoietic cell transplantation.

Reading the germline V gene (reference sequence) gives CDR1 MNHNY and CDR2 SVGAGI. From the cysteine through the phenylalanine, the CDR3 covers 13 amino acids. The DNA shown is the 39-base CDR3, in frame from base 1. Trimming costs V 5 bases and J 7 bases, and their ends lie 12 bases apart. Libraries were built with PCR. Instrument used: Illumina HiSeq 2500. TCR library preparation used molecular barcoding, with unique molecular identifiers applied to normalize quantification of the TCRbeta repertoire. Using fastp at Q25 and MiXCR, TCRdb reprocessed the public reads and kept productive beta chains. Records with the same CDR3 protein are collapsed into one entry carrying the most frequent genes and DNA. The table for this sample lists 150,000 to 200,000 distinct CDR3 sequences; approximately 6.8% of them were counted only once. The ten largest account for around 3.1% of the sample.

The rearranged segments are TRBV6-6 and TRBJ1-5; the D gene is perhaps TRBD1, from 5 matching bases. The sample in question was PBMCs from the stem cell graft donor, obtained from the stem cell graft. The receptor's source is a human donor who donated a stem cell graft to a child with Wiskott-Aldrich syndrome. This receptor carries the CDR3 CASSPQGAQPQHF. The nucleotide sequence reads TGTGCCAGCAGTCCTCAGGGCGCGCAGCCCCAGCATTTT.